This T cell receptor (beta chain) stems from a study of blood T cell repertoires in COVID-19. The CDR3 loop spans 14 amino acids. V lost 0 bases and J 8 bases, leaving 13 bases between the germline ends. CDR1 ENHRY and CDR2 SYGVKD come from the germline V gene. Generated by immunoSEQ multiplex PCR, the TCRdb table keeps only in-frame clones and is missing some. The table lists just over 300,000 clones, nearly 90% of them singletons, with 1.5% to 2% in the top ten. This clone was seen once. Sequencing input: peripheral blood. The TCR sequence derives from a woman aged 25 to 39 with COVID-19, enrolled during active disease. The chain links TRBV10-3 to TRBJ1-2; D is uncertain. CDR3 DNA: TGTGCCATCAGTGAGTCGTCGATCCGGGGAGGCTACACCTTC. It yields the protein CAISESSIRGGYTF.